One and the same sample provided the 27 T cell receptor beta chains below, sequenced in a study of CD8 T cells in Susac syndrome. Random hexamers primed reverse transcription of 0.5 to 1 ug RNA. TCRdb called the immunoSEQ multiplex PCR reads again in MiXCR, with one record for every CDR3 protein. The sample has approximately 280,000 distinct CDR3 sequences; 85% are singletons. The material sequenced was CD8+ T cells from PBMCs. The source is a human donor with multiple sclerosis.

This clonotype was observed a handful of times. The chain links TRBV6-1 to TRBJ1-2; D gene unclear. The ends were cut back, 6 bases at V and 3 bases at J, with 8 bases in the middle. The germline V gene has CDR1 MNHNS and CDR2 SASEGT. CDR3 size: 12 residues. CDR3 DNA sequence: TGTGCCAGCAGGGACGGAGACTATGGCTACACCTTC. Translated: CASRDGDYGYTF.

This CDR3 reads CASGDTPGTSGSDEQFF. In nucleotides, the CDR3 is TGTGCTAGTGGGGACACCCCCGGGACTAGCGGGAGTGATGAGCAGTTCTTC. The chain links TRBV12-5 to TRBJ2-1; 14 nucleotides line up with TRBD2. V lost 6 bases and J lost 8; bases outside the gene matches: 12. Germline V gene lookup returns CDR1 LGHNT and CDR2 FRNRAP. The CDR3 extends over 17 amino acids.

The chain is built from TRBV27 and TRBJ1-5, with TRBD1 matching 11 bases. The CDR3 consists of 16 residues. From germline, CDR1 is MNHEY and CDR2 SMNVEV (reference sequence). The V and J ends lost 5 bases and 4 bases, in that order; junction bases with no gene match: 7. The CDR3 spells CASSPRTGGLNQPQHF. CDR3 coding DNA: TGTGCCAGCAGTCCCCGGACAGGGGGCCTGAATCAGCCCCAGCATTTT.

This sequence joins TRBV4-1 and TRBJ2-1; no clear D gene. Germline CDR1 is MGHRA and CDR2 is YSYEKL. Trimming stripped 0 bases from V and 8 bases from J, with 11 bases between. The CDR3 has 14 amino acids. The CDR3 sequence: CASSQDSVYDEQFF. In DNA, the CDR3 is TGCGCCAGCAGCCAAGATAGTGTGTACGATGAGCAGTTCTTC.

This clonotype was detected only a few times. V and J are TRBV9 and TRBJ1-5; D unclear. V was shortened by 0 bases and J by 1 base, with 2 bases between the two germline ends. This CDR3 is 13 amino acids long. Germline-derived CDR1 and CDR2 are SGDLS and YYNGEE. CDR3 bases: TGTGCCAGCAGCGTAGAAAGCAATCAGCCCCAGCATTTT. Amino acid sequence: CASSVESNQPQHF. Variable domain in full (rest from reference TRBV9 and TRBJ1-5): DSGVTQTPKHLITATGQRVTLRCSPRSGDLSVYWYQQSLDQGLQFLIQYYNGEERAKGNILERFSAQQFPDLHSELNLSSLELGDSALYFCASSVESNQPQHFGDGTRLSIL.

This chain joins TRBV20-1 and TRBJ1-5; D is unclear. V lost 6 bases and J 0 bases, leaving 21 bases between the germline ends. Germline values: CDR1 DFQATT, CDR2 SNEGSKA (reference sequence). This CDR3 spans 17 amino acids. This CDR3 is CSAATGLESYSNQPQHF. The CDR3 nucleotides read TGCAGTGCCGCGACGGGCCTGGAGTCCTATAGCAATCAGCCCCAGCATTTT.

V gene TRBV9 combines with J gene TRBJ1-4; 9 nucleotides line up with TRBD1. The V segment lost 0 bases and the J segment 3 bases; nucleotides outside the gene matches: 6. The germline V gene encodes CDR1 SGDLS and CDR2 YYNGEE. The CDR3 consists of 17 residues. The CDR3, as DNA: TGTGCCAGCAGCGTAGACGGGACAGGGAGACCTAATGAAAAACTGTTTTTT. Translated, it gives CASSVDGTGRPNEKLFF.

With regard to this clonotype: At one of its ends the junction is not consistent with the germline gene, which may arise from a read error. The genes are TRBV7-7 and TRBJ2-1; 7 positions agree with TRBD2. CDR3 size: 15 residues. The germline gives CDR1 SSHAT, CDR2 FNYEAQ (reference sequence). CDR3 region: CASSLGRERHNEQFF. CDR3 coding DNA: TGTGCTAGCAGCTTAGGGCGGGAGCGCCACAATGAGCAGTTCTTC. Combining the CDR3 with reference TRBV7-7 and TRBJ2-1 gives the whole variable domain GAGVSQSPRYKVTKRGQDVTLRCDPISSHATLYWYQQALGQGPEFLTYFNYEAQPDKSGLPSDRFSAERPEGSISTLTIQRTEQRDSAMYRCASSLGRERHNEQFFGPGTRLTVL.

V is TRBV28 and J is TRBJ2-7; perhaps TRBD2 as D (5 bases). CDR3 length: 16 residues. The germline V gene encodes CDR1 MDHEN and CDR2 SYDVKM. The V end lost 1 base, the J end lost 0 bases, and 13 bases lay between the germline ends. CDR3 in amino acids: CASSLLRASSSYEQYF. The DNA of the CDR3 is TGTGCCAGCAGTTTATTGCGGGCTAGCAGCTCCTACGAGCAGTACTTC.

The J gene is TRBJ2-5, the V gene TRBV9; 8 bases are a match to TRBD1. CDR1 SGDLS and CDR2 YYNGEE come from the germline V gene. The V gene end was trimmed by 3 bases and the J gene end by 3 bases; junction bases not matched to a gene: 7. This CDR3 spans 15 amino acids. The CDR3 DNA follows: TGTGCCAGCAGCGGCTACAGGGGGGATGAAGAGACCCAGTACTTC. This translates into CASSGYRGDEETQYF.

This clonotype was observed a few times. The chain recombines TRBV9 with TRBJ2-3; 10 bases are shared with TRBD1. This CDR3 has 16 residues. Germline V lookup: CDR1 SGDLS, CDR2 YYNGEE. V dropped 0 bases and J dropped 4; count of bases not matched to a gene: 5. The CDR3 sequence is CASSVVAGQGADTQYF. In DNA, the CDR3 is TGTGCCAGCAGCGTAGTCGCCGGACAGGGGGCAGATACGCAGTATTTT.

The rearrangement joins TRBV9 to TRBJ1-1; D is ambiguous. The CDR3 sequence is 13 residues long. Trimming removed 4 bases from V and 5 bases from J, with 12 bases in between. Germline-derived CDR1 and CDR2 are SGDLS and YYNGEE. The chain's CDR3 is CASSPPPRTEAFF. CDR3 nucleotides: TGTGCCAGCAGCCCCCCCCCAAGGACTGAAGCTTTCTTT.

CDR3 in amino acids: CASSQEPLGTDTQYF. The CDR3 DNA reads as TGCGCCAGCAGCCAAGAACCTTTAGGCACAGATACGCAGTATTTT. The chain links TRBV4-1 to TRBJ2-3; D is ambiguous. The CDR3 spans 15 residues. The germline V gene has CDR1 MGHRA and CDR2 YSYEKL. V lost 0 bases and J lost 1, with 8 bases in between.

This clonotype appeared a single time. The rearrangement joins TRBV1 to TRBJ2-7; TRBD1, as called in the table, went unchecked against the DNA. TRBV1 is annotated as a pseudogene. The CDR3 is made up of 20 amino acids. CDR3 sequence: CTSSQDLAQQGSDLCYEQYF. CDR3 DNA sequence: TGCACCAGCAGCCAAGACCTTGCGCAACAGGGATCCGACTTGTGCTACGAGCAGTACTTC.

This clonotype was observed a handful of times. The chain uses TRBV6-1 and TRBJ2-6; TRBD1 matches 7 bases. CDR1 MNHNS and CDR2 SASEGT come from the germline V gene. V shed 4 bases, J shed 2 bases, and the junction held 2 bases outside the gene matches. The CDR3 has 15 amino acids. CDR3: CASSVDRAGANVLTF. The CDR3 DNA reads TGTGCCAGCAGTGTAGACAGGGCTGGGGCCAACGTCCTGACTTTC.

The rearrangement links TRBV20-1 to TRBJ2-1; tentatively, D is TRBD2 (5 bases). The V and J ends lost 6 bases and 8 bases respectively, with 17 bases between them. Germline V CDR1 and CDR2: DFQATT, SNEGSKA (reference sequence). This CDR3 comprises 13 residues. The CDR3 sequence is CSADYSRSDEQFF. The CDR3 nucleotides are TGCAGTGCCGACTATTCCCGGTCCGATGAGCAGTTCTTC.

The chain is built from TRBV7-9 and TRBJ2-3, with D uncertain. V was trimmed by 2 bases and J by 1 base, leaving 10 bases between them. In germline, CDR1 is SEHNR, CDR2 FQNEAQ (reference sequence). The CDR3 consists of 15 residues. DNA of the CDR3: TGTGCCAGCAGCTTACGTGGTATGGGCACAGATACGCAGTATTTT. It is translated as CASSLRGMGTDTQYF.

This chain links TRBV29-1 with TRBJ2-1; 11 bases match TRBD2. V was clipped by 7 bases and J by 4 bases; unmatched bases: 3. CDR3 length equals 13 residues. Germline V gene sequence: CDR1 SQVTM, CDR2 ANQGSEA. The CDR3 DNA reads TGCAGCGGTAGCGGGAGGGCATACAATGAGCAGTTCTTC. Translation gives CSGSGRAYNEQFF.

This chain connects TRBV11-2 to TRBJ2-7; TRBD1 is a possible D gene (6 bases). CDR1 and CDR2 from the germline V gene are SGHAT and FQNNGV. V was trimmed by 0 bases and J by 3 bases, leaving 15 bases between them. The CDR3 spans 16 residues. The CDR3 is CASSLEGRGNFYEQYF. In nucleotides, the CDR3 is TGTGCCAGCAGCTTAGAAGGCAGGGGAAACTTCTACGAGCAGTACTTC.

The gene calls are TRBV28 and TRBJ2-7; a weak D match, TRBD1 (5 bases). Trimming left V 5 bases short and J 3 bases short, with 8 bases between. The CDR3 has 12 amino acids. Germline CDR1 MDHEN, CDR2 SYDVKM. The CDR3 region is CASSDRIYEQYF. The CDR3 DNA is TGTGCCAGCAGTGACAGAATCTACGAGCAGTACTTC.

For the CDR3, the DNA is TGTGCCAGCAGCCAAAGCCAGGGACCCCGGGAGCTGTTTTTT. Translated: CASSQSQGPRELFF. This chain joins TRBV27 and TRBJ2-2; D is possibly TRBD1 or TRBD2 (5 bases each). Germline V gene lookup returns CDR1 MNHEY and CDR2 SMNVEV (reference sequence). This CDR3 is built from 14 residues. Trimming stripped 6 bases from V and 9 bases from J, with 17 bases between.

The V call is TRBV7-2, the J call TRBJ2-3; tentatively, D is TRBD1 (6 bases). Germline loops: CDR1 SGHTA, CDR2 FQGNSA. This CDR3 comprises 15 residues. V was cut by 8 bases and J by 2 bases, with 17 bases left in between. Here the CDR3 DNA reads TGTGCCAGCTGTTTCCGGGACACAGTCACAGATACGCAGTATTTT. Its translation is CASCFRDTVTDTQYF.

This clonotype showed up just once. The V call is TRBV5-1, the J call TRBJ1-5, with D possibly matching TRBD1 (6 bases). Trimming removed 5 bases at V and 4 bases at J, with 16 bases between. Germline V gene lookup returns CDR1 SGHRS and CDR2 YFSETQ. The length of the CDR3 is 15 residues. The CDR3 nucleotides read TGCGCCAGCAGGGGGGACATAGGGAGTAATCAGCCCCAGCATTTT. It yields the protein CASRGDIGSNQPQHF.

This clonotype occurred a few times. Written as DNA, the CDR3 is TGTGCCAGCAGTTTGAGGGACGAGCAGTACTTC. This gives the protein CASSLRDEQYF. This chain connects TRBV27 to TRBJ2-7; D may be TRBD2 (5 bases). CDR3 length equals 11 residues. V shed 3 bases and J shed 5 bases, with 5 bases lying between them. Germline V gene data show CDR1 as MNHEY and CDR2 as SMNVEV (reference sequence).

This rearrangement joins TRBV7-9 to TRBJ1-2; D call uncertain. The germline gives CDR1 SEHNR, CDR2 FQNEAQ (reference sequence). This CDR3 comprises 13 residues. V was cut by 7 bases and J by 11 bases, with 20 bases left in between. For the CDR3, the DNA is TGTGCCAGCACCCCGCCGGGAGAAGGGTCTTACACCTTC. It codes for CASTPPGEGSYTF.

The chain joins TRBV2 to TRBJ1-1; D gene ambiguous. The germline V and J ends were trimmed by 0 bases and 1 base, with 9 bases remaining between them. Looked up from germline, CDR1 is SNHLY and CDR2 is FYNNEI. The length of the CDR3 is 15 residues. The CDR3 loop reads CASSEAGFWNTEAFF. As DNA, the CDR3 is TGTGCCAGCAGTGAAGCTGGGTTCTGGAACACTGAAGCTTTCTTT.

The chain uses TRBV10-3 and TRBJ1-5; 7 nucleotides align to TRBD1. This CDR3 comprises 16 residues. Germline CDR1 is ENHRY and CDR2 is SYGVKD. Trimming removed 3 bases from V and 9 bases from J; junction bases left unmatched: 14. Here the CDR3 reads CAISENRDSGPGPQHF. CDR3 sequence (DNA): TGTGCCATCAGTGAAAACCGGGACAGCGGACCTGGGCCCCAGCATTTT.